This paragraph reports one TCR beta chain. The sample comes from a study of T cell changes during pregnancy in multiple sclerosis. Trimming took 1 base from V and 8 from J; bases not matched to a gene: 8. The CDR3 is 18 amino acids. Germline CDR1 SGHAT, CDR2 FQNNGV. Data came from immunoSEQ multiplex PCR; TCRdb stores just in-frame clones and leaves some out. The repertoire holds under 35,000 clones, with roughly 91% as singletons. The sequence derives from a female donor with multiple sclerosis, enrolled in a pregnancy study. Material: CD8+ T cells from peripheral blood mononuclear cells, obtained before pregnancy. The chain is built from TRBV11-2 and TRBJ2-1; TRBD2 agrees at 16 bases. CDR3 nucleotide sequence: TGTGCCAGCAGCTTAGGAACGGGACTAGCGGGGGGGCTGGATGAGCAGTTCTTC. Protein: CASSLGTGLAGGLDEQFF. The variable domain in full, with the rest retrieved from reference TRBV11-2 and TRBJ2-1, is EAGVAQSPRYKIIEKRQSVAFWCNPISGHATLYWYQQILGQGPKLLIQFQNNGVVDDSQLPKDRFSAERLKGVDSTLKIQPAKLEDSAVYLCASSLGTGLAGGLDEQFFGPGTRLTVL.